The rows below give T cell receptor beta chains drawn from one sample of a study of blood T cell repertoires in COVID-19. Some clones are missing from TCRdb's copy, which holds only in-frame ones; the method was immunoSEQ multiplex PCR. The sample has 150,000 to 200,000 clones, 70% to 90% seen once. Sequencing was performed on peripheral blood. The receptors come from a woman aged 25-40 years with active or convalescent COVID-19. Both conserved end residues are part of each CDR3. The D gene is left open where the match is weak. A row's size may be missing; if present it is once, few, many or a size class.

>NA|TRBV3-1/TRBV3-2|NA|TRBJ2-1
TGTGCCAGCAGCCCCCTCCGGACATACTTTAATGAGCAGTTCTTC
CASSPLRTYFNEQFF
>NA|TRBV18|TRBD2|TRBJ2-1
TGTGCCAGCTCACCACTACGCGGGAGTCATGAGCAGTTCTTC
CASSPLRGSHEQFF
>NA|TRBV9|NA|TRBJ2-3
TGTGCCAGCAGCGTTCGGCAGGGGTCTAGCACAGATACGCAGTATTTT
CASSVRQGSSTDTQYF
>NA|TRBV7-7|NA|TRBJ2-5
TGTGCTAGCAGCTTTCGAGGGAGAGGAGAGACCCAGTACTTC
CASSFRGRGETQYF
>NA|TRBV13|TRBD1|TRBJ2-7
TGTGCCAGCAGCTTAGCCGGGACAGGGGGCGACGAGCAGTACTTC
CASSLAGTGGDEQYF
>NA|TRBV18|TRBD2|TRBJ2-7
TGTGCCAGCTCACGGAATCGGGGGGACTACGAGCAGTACTTC
CASSRNRGDYEQYF
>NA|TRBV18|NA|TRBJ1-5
TGTGCCAGCTCACCTATGGGACACGCAAGCAATCAGCCCCAGCATTTT
CASSPMGHASNQPQHF
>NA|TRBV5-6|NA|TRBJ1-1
TGTGCCAGCAGCTTGCTGGGGCTGGCGGCGGCTTTCTTT
CASSLLGLAAAFF
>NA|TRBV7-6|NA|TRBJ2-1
TGTGCCAGCAGCTTATTCGTCGGCGCAGAGACAACTGACTCCTACAATGAGCAGTTCTTC
CASSLFVGAETTDSYNEQFF
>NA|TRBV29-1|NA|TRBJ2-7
TGCAGCGTGGTAGGAGATTACGAGCAGTACTTC
CSVVGDYEQYF
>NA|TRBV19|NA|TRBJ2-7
TGTGCCAGTAGTGTAGGACCCGGGTACGAGCAGTACTTC
CASSVGPGYEQYF
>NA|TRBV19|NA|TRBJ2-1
TGTGCCAGTAGTTTAACTAGCTCCTCTGAGCAGTTCTTC
CASSLTSSSEQFF
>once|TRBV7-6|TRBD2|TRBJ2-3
TGTGCCAGCAGCTTGACTAGCGGGGCCGCAGATACGCAGTATTTT
CASSLTSGAADTQYF
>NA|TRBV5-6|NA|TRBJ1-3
TGTGCCAGCAGCTTGGTGAGTCGGCTAGAACACACTGGAAACACCATATATTTT
CASSLVSRLEHTGNTIYF
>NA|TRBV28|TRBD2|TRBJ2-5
TGTGCCAGCAGTTTACGGCTAGCGGGAGTTGAGACCCAGTACTTC
CASSLRLAGVETQYF
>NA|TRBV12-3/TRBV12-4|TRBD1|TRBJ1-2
TGTGCCAGCAGTCTAGGGACAGTAGCTGGCTACACCTTC
CASSLGTVAGYTF
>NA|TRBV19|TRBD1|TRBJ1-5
TGTGCCAGTAGTATAGATCGACAGGGGGCATGGCAGCCCCAGCATTTT
CASSIDRQGAWQPQHF
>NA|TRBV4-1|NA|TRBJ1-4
TGCGCCAGCAGCCAAGCATCGGTCCAGGGGTGGGAAAAACTGTTTTTT
CASSQASVQGWEKLFF
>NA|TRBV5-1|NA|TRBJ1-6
TGCGCCAGCAGCTTGACTTGGACAACTGGGGCTTCACGGAATTCACCCCTCCACTTT
CASSLTWTTGASRNSPLHF
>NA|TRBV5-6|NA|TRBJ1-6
TGTGCCAGCAGCTTGTATTCCCAAACCAGGACAGAAGTTCCACCCCTCCACTTT
CASSLYSQTRTEVPPLHF
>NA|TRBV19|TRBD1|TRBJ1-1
TGTGCCAGTAGTCCTGACAGGGTGAGGAACACTGAAGCTTTCTTT
CASSPDRVRNTEAFF
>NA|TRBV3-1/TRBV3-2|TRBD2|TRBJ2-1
TGTGCCAGCAGAGTTAGCGGGAGGGCCGGGAATGAGCAGTTCTTC
CASRVSGRAGNEQFF
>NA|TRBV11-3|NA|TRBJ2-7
TGTGCCAGCAGCTTATTCGGCGGGGGCCAGATCTACGAGCAGTACTTC
CASSLFGGGQIYEQYF
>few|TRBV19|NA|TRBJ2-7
TGTGCCAGTAGCCTACAGGGATCCAGCTCCTACGAGCAGTACTTC
CASSLQGSSSYEQYF
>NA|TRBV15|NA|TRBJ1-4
TGTGCCACCAGCACCGGCAACAGGGCAACTAATGAAAAACTGTTTTTT
CATSTGNRATNEKLFF
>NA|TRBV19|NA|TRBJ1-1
TGTGCCAGTAGTCGGAACACTGAAGCTTTCTTT
CASSRNTEAFF
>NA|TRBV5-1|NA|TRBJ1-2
TGCGCCAGCAGCTTGGAGGCAGGGTCTCAGGGCTACACCTTC
CASSLEAGSQGYTF
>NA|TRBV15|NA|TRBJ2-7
TGTGCCACCAGCAGAGATTACGAGAACAGGGTCTTTCTCGAGCAGTACTTC
CATSRDYENRVFLEQYF
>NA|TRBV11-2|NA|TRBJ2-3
TGTGCCAGCAGCTTAGGCACAGCCCACACAGATACGCAGTATTTT
CASSLGTAHTDTQYF
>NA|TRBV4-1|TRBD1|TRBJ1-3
TGCGCCAGCAGCCAATTGCCGGACAGGTCCTCTGGAAACACCATATATTTT
CASSQLPDRSSGNTIYF
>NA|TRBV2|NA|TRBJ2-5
TGTGCCAGCAGTGAAGCGCTTGCGGGCGTGGAGACCCAGTACTTC
CASSEALAGVETQYF
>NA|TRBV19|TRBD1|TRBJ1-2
TGTGCCAGCCGCCGGGACAGGGAGGACTATGGCTACACCTTC
CASRRDREDYGYTF
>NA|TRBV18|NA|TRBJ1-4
TGTGCCAGCGCACCAGGGTCAGGAAAACTGTTTTTT
CASAPGSGKLFF
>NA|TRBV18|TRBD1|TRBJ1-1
TGTGCCAGCTCACCACAGACAGGGGTGGCTGAAGCTTTCTTT
CASSPQTGVAEAFF
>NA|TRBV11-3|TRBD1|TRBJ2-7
TGTGCCAGCAGCCCCACAGGGGCGACCTACGAGCAGTACTTC
CASSPTGATYEQYF
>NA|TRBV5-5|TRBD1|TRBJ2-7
TGTGCCAGCAGCTTTGGGACAGGTAATTACGAGCAGTACTTC
CASSFGTGNYEQYF
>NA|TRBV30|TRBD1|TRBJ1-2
TGTGCCTGTCCTCCAGGGGGCGGCCCCTATGGCTACACCTTC
CACPPGGGPYGYTF
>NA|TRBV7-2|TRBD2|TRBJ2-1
TGTGCCAGCAGCTTAGTGGTAGCGGGAGGGCCTGGTGAGCAGTTCTTC
CASSLVVAGGPGEQFF
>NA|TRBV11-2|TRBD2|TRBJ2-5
TGTGCCAGCAGTCAGACTAGCGAGTACCAAGAGACCCAGTACTTC
CASSQTSEYQETQYF
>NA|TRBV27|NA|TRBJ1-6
TGTGCCAGCTGTAAGAGTGGGCAGTCTTGGAATTCACCCCTCCACTTT
CASCKSGQSWNSPLHF
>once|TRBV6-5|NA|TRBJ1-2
TGTGCCAGCGCGGCGGCTCCCAGCTATGGCTACACCTTC
CASAAAPSYGYTF
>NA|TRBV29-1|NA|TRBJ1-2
TGCAGCGTTGAAGATCTGGGAGAGGGCTATGGCTACACCTTC
CSVEDLGEGYGYTF
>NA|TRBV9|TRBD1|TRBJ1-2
TGTGCCAGCAGCGCAGACAGGGCCCCCGGCTATGGCTACACCTTC
CASSADRAPGYGYTF
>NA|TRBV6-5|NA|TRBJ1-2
TGTGCCACGGAACCGGGGGGAGGCTATGGCTACACCTTC
CATEPGGGYGYTF
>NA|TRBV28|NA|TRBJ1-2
TGTGCCAGCAGTCTGGGGGGACTGCTTAACTATGGCTACACCTTC
CASSLGGLLNYGYTF
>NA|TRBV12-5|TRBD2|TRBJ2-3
TGTGCTAGTGGTTTGGGGCTAGCGGGGGCATCCACAGATACGCAGTATTTT
CASGLGLAGASTDTQYF
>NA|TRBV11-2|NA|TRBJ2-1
TGTGCCAGCAGCTTAGAAGTGGTTTCGGCTGGCGGTAGCTCCTACAATGAGCAGTTCTTC
CASSLEVVSAGGSSYNEQFF
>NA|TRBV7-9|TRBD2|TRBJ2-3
TGTGCCAGCAGCTTATTGCCCAGCGGGGGGGCGAATACGCAGTATTTT
CASSLLPSGGANTQYF
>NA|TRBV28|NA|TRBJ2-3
TGTGCCAGCAGTTTGCTCAGGAATACGCAGTATTTT
CASSLLRNTQYF
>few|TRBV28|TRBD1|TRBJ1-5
TGTGCCAGCAGTCCCGGGGACAGGGGTTTCGATCAGCCCCAGCATTTT
CASSPGDRGFDQPQHF
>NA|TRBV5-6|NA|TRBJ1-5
TGTGCCAGCAGCTTGCTAAATCAGCCCCAGCATTTT
CASSLLNQPQHF